This section outlines one T cell receptor beta chain sequence together with its context. The CDR3 has 15 amino acids. CDR1 SGHNT and CDR2 YYREEE come from the germline V gene (reference sequence). V was clipped by 1 base and J by 4 bases; unmatched bases: 5. This sample is drawn from a study of blood T cell repertoires in COVID-19. Participants were placed into cohorts based on the clinical history they reported. Authors' data handling: Estimation of nucleated cell counts was performed using reference gene primer amplification. Clones were sequenced by immunoSEQ multiplex PCR, and TCRdb holds only the in-frame ones, with some missing. D and trimming come from the DNA, and the V and J calls and clone size come from that table. The sample lists around 220,000 clones; 75% to 85% were seen once.

Sample: PBMCs or T cells enriched from blood (not recorded which). The chain joins TRBV5-4 to TRBJ2-5; TRBD1 matches 9 bases. The TCR sequence derives from a woman in her thirties or forties with acute COVID-19. The CDR3 DNA reads TGTGCCAGCAGCTTGACAGGGGGCGCGGGAGAGACCCAGTACTTC. Its translation is CASSLTGGAGETQYF.